These T cell receptor beta chains were read from a single sample in a study of control samples from healthy donors and cancer patients. The assay was immunoSEQ multiplex PCR, and TCRdb's table has in-frame clones only and misses some. The sample lists approximately 150,000 clones; roughly 92% were seen once. Sequencing was done on a sample of blood. These receptor sequences come from a young woman in good health. The CDR3 runs from the conserved cysteine through the conserved F or W. A D gene is named only where the DNA matches it firmly. The size entry is marked missing in some rows and otherwise reads once, few, many or a size class.

CDR3 DNA	CDR3 protein	J gene	clone size	D gene	V gene	CDR3 length
TGTGCCAGCAGCTTCGCCCTCATAGGTTCACCCCTCCACTTT	CASSFALIGSPLHF	TRBJ1-6	NA	NA	TRBV11-3	14
TGTGCCAGCAGCCTCGGGATTCAAGCAACACGAATCTATGGCTACACCTTC	CASSLGIQATRIYGYTF	TRBJ1-2	NA	NA	TRBV7-9	17
TGTGCCAGCAGTTTATCACAAGAGACCCAGTACTTC	CASSLSQETQYF	TRBJ2-5	NA	NA	TRBV28	12
TGTACCGTTGCGGGAGGGCCAACAGATACGCAGTATTTT	CTVAGGPTDTQYF	TRBJ2-3	NA	TRBD2	TRBV28	13
TGTGCCAGCAGCTCGAGTAAAACTGAAGCTTTCTTT	CASSSSKTEAFF	TRBJ1-1	NA	NA	TRBV11-3	12
TGTGCCAGCAGTTTTCAGACAGGGGGTCCCGGGGAGCTGTTTTTT	CASSFQTGGPGELFF	TRBJ2-2	NA	TRBD1	TRBV28	15
TGTGCCACCAGCAGACAGACACCCGGGAATTCACCCCTCCACTTT	CATSRQTPGNSPLHF	TRBJ1-6	NA	NA	TRBV15	15
TGTGCCAGCAGCCTCGACAGAAGTGTCACTGAAGCTTTCTTT	CASSLDRSVTEAFF	TRBJ1-1	NA	NA	TRBV6-2/TRBV6-3	14
TGTGCCAGCAGCTTAGCGCAACAGGGGGTCGGTGGCTACACCTTC	CASSLAQQGVGGYTF	TRBJ1-2	NA	TRBD1	TRBV7-9	15
TGTGCCAGCAGCGTAGGGCCTGGAGATACGCAGTATTTT	CASSVGPGDTQYF	TRBJ2-3	NA	NA	TRBV9	13
TGTGCCAGCAGCTTAGATCCTGGGACAGGGGAATACAATGAGCAGTTCTTC	CASSLDPGTGEYNEQFF	TRBJ2-1	NA	TRBD1	TRBV11-3	17
TGTGCCAGCAGCGTAGGCGGCGGATGGGAAAAACTGTTTTTT	CASSVGGGWEKLFF	TRBJ1-4	NA	NA	TRBV9	14
TGTGCCAGCAGCGGACAGGCCTATGGCTACACCTTC	CASSGQAYGYTF	TRBJ1-2	NA	TRBD1	TRBV2	12
TGTGCCAGTAGTAGCCGACAAGGCTACACCTTC	CASSSRQGYTF	TRBJ1-2	NA	NA	TRBV19	11
TGTGCCAGCAGCCAAGCAGCGGCAGGCGGGTCGTTAGATACGCAGTATTTT	CASSQAAAGGSLDTQYF	TRBJ2-3	NA	NA	TRBV3-1/TRBV3-2	17
TGTGCCAGCAGCCAAACTTTCGGGACAGGCACAGATACGCAGTATTTT	CASSQTFGTGTDTQYF	TRBJ2-3	NA	TRBD1	TRBV4-2	16
TGTGCCAGCAGTTCCTCCAGGGTAGTAGTAGGACAGCCCCAGCATTTT	CASSSSRVVVGQPQHF	TRBJ1-5	NA	NA	TRBV27	16
TGTGCCAGCAGCTCCCTCCAAGAGACCCAGTACTTC	CASSSLQETQYF	TRBJ2-5	NA	NA	TRBV11-2	12
TGTGCCAGCAGCTCCCTGACAGGGATTTATGATGAGCAGTTCTTC	CASSSLTGIYDEQFF	TRBJ2-1	NA	TRBD1	TRBV7-9	15
TGTGCCACCAGCTTCTCCACGGGTTTCAAGCCCCAGCATTTT	CATSFSTGFKPQHF	TRBJ1-5	NA	NA	TRBV15	14
TGTGCCAGTAGTATAGGGGGAGGGACAGCTGAAGCTTTCTTT	CASSIGGGTAEAFF	TRBJ1-1	NA	TRBD1	TRBV19	14
TGTGCCACCAGCAGAGATGGACTAGCGGAAGCCCCCTCGATCCTTACCTACGAGCAGTACTTC	CATSRDGLAEAPSILTYEQYF	TRBJ2-7	NA	TRBD2	TRBV15	21
TGTGCCAGCAGTCCGGCGCTGAGGAATGAGCAGTTCTTC	CASSPALRNEQFF	TRBJ2-1	NA	NA	TRBV12-3/TRBV12-4	13
TGTGCCAGCTCACCAGGCGGGGATACCTACGAGCAGTACTTC	CASSPGGDTYEQYF	TRBJ2-7	NA	NA	TRBV18	14
TGTGCCAGCAGCTTAAAAGGGGAGCTGTTTTTT	CASSLKGELFF	TRBJ2-2	NA	NA	TRBV7-2	11
TGTGCCAGCAGTTTGGTAAGAAACACTGAAGCTTTCTTT	CASSLVRNTEAFF	TRBJ1-1	few	NA	TRBV27	13
TGTGCCAGCAGCCTCAGACCCACTGAAGCTTTCTTT	CASSLRPTEAFF	TRBJ1-1	NA	NA	TRBV3-1/TRBV3-2	12
TGTGCCAGCAGCTTAGGACAACAGTACGAGCAGTACTTC	CASSLGQQYEQYF	TRBJ2-7	NA	NA	TRBV7-8	13
TGCGCCAGCAGTCGCGGACAGGGAGAATTGTATAATTCACCCCTCCACTTT	CASSRGQGELYNSPLHF	TRBJ1-6	NA	TRBD1	TRBV23-1	17
TGTGCCAGCACTCAGGGCGCGGGAGGTCGGGAGACCCAGTACTTC	CASTQGAGGRETQYF	TRBJ2-5	NA	TRBD2	TRBV6-5	15
TGTGCCACCAGCGGATCGGACTTCCTACCCTACGAGCAGTACTTC	CATSGSDFLPYEQYF	TRBJ2-7	NA	NA	TRBV15	15
TGTGCCAGCAGCTTAGTTACTGGCGATGGCTACACCTTC	CASSLVTGDGYTF	TRBJ1-2	NA	NA	TRBV7-9	13
TGTGCCAGCAGGTCCGACAGGGGCTCTGGAAACACCATATATTTT	CASRSDRGSGNTIYF	TRBJ1-3	NA	TRBD1	TRBV7-9	15
TGCGCCAGCAGCCCTTCGGCCTCTCGGGAGAACGAGCAGTACTTC	CASSPSASRENEQYF	TRBJ2-7	NA	NA	TRBV5-1	15
TGTGCCAGCAGCCTTCTATTGGGCGAGCAGTACTTC	CASSLLLGEQYF	TRBJ2-7	NA	NA	TRBV7-2	12
TGTGCCAGCAGTTTTTCCGGTGGGGGGCGAGCCTACGAGCAGTACTTC	CASSFSGGGRAYEQYF	TRBJ2-7	NA	NA	TRBV27	16
TGTGCCAGCCGGGGGACAGGGGGCGTCTTTGAAGCTTTCTTT	CASRGTGGVFEAFF	TRBJ1-1	NA	TRBD1	TRBV6-5	14
TGTGCCAGCACCCCAGACGGTAACTATGGCTACACCTTC	CASTPDGNYGYTF	TRBJ1-2	NA	NA	TRBV9	13
TGCGCCAGCAGCTTGGGAAGGGACTATTCCTATGGCTACACCTTC	CASSLGRDYSYGYTF	TRBJ1-2	NA	NA	TRBV5-1	15
TGCGCCAGCAGCCAGACAGGGTTGAATCAGCCCCAGCATTTT	CASSQTGLNQPQHF	TRBJ1-5	few	TRBD1	TRBV4-1	14
TGTGCCAGCAGCCGGACGGCGGGCTTTCCCGGGGAGCTGTTTTTT	CASSRTAGFPGELFF	TRBJ2-2	NA	NA	TRBV27	15
TGTGCCAGCAGTTTAACAGGGAACGAGCAGTTCTTC	CASSLTGNEQFF	TRBJ2-1	NA	NA	TRBV27	12